This T cell receptor (beta chain) was sequenced in a study of blood T cell repertoires in COVID-19. Whole-study context: Spain, Italy and the United States supplied samples that represented acute and convalescent COVID-19.

This clone was counted a single time. Study processing details: Quantification of nucleated cells was approximated via reference gene primer amplification. The repertoire was sequenced with immunoSEQ multiplex PCR; TCRdb's copy has only in-frame clones and lacks some. V, J and clone size reflect that table, while D and trimming were determined from the DNA. Among 250,000 to 300,000 clones listed, around 89% were seen once. CDR1 is SGHKS and CDR2 is YYEKEE in the germline V gene (reference sequence). Trimming at V came to 2 bases and at J to 6 bases, leaving 5 bases not matched to a gene. This CDR3 comprises 15 residues.

The source is a woman aged 55-69 years with acute or convalescent COVID-19. What was sequenced was peripheral blood. This rearrangement joins TRBV5-5 to TRBJ1-4, with TRBD1 identical over 9 bases. CDR3 bases: TGTGCCAGCAGCTTCACAGGGGGCCGGGATGAAAAACTGTTTTTT. Protein: CASSFTGGRDEKLFF.